Each of the 9 T cell receptor beta chains below was sequenced from the same sample in a study of PD-1 blockade in classical Hodgkin lymphoma. The method was immunoSEQ multiplex PCR; TCRdb's version includes in-frame clones alone and lacks a portion of them. The sample yields 40,000 to 55,000 clones, just under 80% seen once. The time point here: cycle 4 day 1 (C4D1), after 6 weeks of nivolumab. There was relapse after autologous stem cell transplantation in every patient, and there was variation in brentuximab vedotin exposure. The sample consisted of peripheral blood mononuclear cells (PBMCs), taken before the fourth cycle of nivolumab. The receptors here all came from a human donor with classical Hodgkin lymphoma.

This clone has just a few counts. Germline and junction disagree at one end, which may indicate a read error. V gene TRBV13 combines with J gene TRBJ2-1; a possible D gene is TRBD1 (6 bases). Germline V lookup: CDR1 PRHDT, CDR2 FYEKMQ (reference sequence). This CDR3 region has 14 residues. CDR3 nucleotides: TGTGCCAGCAGCCTAGGACAGTTTTTTAATGAGCAGTTCTTC. Translated: CASSLGQFFNEQFF.

The chain carries TRBV6-6 and TRBJ1-5; the D is unclear. Germline CDR1 is MNHNY and CDR2 is SVGAGI (reference sequence). V shed 7 bases and J shed 1 base, with 11 bases lying between them. The CDR3 sequence is 14 residues long. In DNA, the CDR3 is TGTGCCAGCACTCACCACGGCAGCAATCAGCCCCAGCATTTT. Its translation is CASTHHGSNQPQHF.

This sequence joins TRBV5-4 and TRBJ1-1, with a possible D match to TRBD1 (5 bases). V shed 2 bases and J shed 0 bases, with 8 bases lying between them. Germline lookup yields CDR1 SGHNT and CDR2 YYREEE (reference sequence). The CDR3 totals 14 residues. In DNA form, the CDR3 reads TGTGCCAGCAGCTTCAGGGATATGAACACTGAAGCTTTCTTT. It is translated as CASSFRDMNTEAFF. Full variable domain (remainder filled in from reference TRBV5-4 and TRBJ1-1): ETGVTQSPTHLIKTRGQQVTLRCSSQSGHNTVSWYQQALGQGPQFIFQYYREEENGRGNFPPRFSGLQFPNYSSELNVNALELDDSALYLCASSFRDMNTEAFFGQGTRLTVV.

DNA of the CDR3: TGTGCGGCAGGACGGGGGCCAGATACGCAGTATTTT. Translating gives CAAGRGPDTQYF. This chain uses TRBV6-5 with TRBJ2-3, with D perhaps matching TRBD1 or TRBD2 (6 bases each). The CDR3 runs to 12 residues. Germline V gives CDR1 MNHEY, CDR2 SVGAGI.

This chain joins TRBV4-3 and TRBJ1-2; tentatively, D is TRBD1 (5 bases). CDR1 LGHNA and CDR2 YSLEER come from the germline V gene. The CDR3 has 14 residues. V gave up 5 bases and J gave up 0 bases, with 10 bases separating them. CDR3 DNA: TGCGCCAGCAGCTCGGTAGGGGCTAACTATGGCTACACCTTC. Amino acid sequence: CASSSVGANYGYTF.

This clone was observed a few times. The same CDR3 can be traced to other DNA sequences in this sample. The CDR3 coding sequence is TGCGCCAGCAGCCCGGGACACAATTCGGGAACTGAAGCTTTCTTT. It yields the protein CASSPGHNSGTEAFF. The J gene is TRBJ1-1, the V gene TRBV5-1; tentative D call: TRBD1 (6 bases). The CDR3 totals 15 residues. Trimming removed 4 bases at V and 5 bases at J, with 18 bases between. CDR1 is SGHRS, CDR2 YFSETQ, per germline. Looking up the rest from reference TRBV5-1 and TRBJ1-1 gives the full variable domain: KAGVTQTPRYLIKTRGQQVTLSCSPISGHRSVSWYQQTPGQGLQFLFEYFSETQRNKGNFPGRFSGRQFSNSRSEMNVSTLELGDSALYLCASSPGHNSGTEAFFGQGTRLTVV.

The chain uses TRBV5-1 and TRBJ2-6, with TRBD2 identical over 13 bases. From germline, CDR1 is SGHRS and CDR2 YFSETQ. The CDR3 loop spans 17 amino acids. Unmatched junction bases numbered 1, after V lost 2 bases and J lost 2 bases. The CDR3: CASSLLAGGPGANVLTF. DNA for the CDR3: TGCGCCAGCAGCTTACTAGCGGGGGGGCCTGGGGCCAACGTCCTGACTTTC.

V gene TRBV5-1 combines with J gene TRBJ1-1; D is uncertain. The CDR3 sequence is 13 residues long. Germline V gene sequence: CDR1 SGHRS, CDR2 YFSETQ. Trimming left V 5 bases short and J 5 bases short, with 13 bases between. The CDR3 loop is CASRRDGQTEAFF. The CDR3 DNA reads as TGCGCCAGCAGGCGGGATGGTCAGACTGAAGCTTTCTTT.

V and J are TRBV7-3 and TRBJ2-2; D is ambiguous. Germline V gene sequence: CDR1 SGHTA, CDR2 FQGTGA. This CDR3 comprises 13 residues. V lost 1 base and J 4 bases, leaving 4 bases between the germline ends. The CDR3 spells CASSLRRTGELFF. For the CDR3, the DNA is TGTGCCAGCAGCTTAAGGCGCACCGGGGAGCTGTTTTTT.